This TCR beta chain originates from a study of T cell responses to AZD1222 COVID-19 vaccine. Study results and limitations: White British donors predominated, females outnumbered males, and clonal diversity was possibly underestimated. With dominance at 160-218 and 743-854, vaccine-associated CD4 TCRs spanned spike.

This CDR3 is built from 13 residues. Germline-derived CDR1 and CDR2 are LGHNT and FRNRAP. With 2 bases removed from V and 4 bases from J, the gap between germline ends came to 8 bases. Comments on this clone: The antigen is undetermined.

Sequencing used immunoSEQ multiplex PCR; TCRdb keeps in-frame clones, though not all of them. Of 120,000 to 150,000 clones in the sample, around 90% were seen once. The input for sequencing was peripheral blood, taken 28 days after the second dose of the MenACWY control vaccine. J is TRBJ1-1 and V is TRBV12-5; D gene unclear. This TCR was recovered from an adult who received the MenACWY meningococcal vaccine as a control. CDR3 in amino acids: CASGLKGSTEAFF. As DNA, the CDR3 is TGTGCTAGTGGTTTGAAAGGGAGCACTGAAGCTTTCTTT.